This T cell receptor beta chain was found in a study of CD8 T cells in ankylosing spondylitis. This clonotype was detected ten times or more. Its specificity is unknown. Findings of the study overall: Characteristic of ankylosing spondylitis blood, it appeared, was a TCR beta motif comprising eight highly homologous variants. Existing reports had already noted some motif variants in reactive arthritis synovial fluid and blood.

This CDR3 contains 13 residues. Germline V CDR1 and CDR2: SQVTM, ANQGSEA. Between the trimmed V and J ends, which lost 3 bases and 6 bases, there was a span of 12 bases. TCRdb fed the 5' RACE reads into MiXCR, producing one record per CDR3 protein. The data contain around 39,000 distinct CDR3 sequences, around 15% of them singletons. Sequencing input: synovial fluid, either unsorted or a sorted T cell fraction (not recorded which). The TCR was taken from a male donor with ankylosing spondylitis. The chain recombines TRBV29-1 with TRBJ2-1, with D maybe TRBD1 (5 bases). The CDR3 sequence: CSVEDLDSNEQFF. CDR3 in DNA: TGCAGCGTTGAGGACCTAGACAGCAATGAGCAGTTCTTC.